A single sample is the source of the 22 T cell receptor beta chains below, sequenced in a study of blood T cell repertoires in COVID-19. The data were produced by immunoSEQ multiplex PCR, yet TCRdb's version contains in-frame clones alone and is incomplete. The table lists about 48,000 clones, more than 75% of them singletons. Sequences were obtained from peripheral blood. These receptors were collected from a woman older than 75 with COVID-19, enrolled during active disease.

The chain couples TRBV5-1 to TRBJ1-1, with 7 bases matching TRBD1. V shed 2 bases and J 0 bases; nucleotides not matched to a gene: 7. The CDR3 is 16 amino acids. CDR1 and CDR2 from the germline V gene are SGHRS and YFSETQ. As DNA, the CDR3 is TGCGCCAGCAGCTTAGGGACAGAAATCCTGAACACTGAAGCTTTCTTT. The encoded protein is CASSLGTEILNTEAFF.

The rearrangement uses TRBV6-4 and TRBJ1-1; D might be TRBD1 (6 bases). This CDR3 spans 15 amino acids. CDR1 MRHNA and CDR2 SNTAGT come from the germline V gene. Trimming took off 5 bases at V and 4 bases at J, with 17 bases between the two ends. The CDR3 region is CASSPGALRFTEAFF. Written as DNA, the CDR3 is TGTGCCAGCAGTCCAGGGGCGTTAAGATTCACTGAAGCTTTCTTT.

V gene TRBV24-1 combines with J gene TRBJ2-2, with D tentatively TRBD1 (6 bases). V lost 4 bases and J 3 bases, leaving 14 bases between the germline ends. The CDR3 is 16 amino acids. Per the germline V gene, CDR1 is KGHDR and CDR2 is SFDVKD. CDR3 sequence: CATSDTGRRDTGELFF. In nucleotides, the CDR3 is TGTGCCACCAGTGACACAGGGCGAAGGGACACCGGGGAGCTGTTTTTT.

This clone was detected only a few times. V is TRBV19 and J is TRBJ2-7; 8 bases agree with TRBD1. Trimming at V came to 2 bases and at J to 4 bases, leaving 4 bases not matched to a gene. The V gene's germline CDR1 is LNHDA and CDR2 SQIVND (reference sequence). The CDR3 is made up of 14 amino acids. CDR3 residues: CASSISGQGYEQYF. The CDR3 DNA is TGTGCCAGTAGTATATCCGGACAGGGATACGAGCAGTACTTC.

This clone was counted ten times or more. J is TRBJ2-1 and V is TRBV10-2; D call uncertain. Deletions cut 7 bases from V and 0 bases from J, with 7 bases between. CDR3 length equals 13 residues. Germline values: CDR1 WSHSY, CDR2 SAAADI. CDR3 sequence: CASTPSSYNEQFF. In DNA, the CDR3 is TGCGCCAGCACCCCGAGCTCCTACAATGAGCAGTTCTTC.

The count of this clone is one. The chain uses TRBV7-9 and TRBJ2-1, with 8 bases aligning to TRBD2. Germline CDR1 SEHNR, CDR2 FQNEAQ (reference sequence). CDR3 size: 17 residues. V was clipped by 4 bases and J by 1 base; unmatched bases: 9. CDR3 sequence (DNA): TGTGCCAGCAGCTCAGGGATTCAGCGGGAGTCCTACAATGAGCAGTTCTTC. Amino acid sequence: CASSSGIQRESYNEQFF.

The chain uses TRBV24-1 and TRBJ2-2; 9 bases fit TRBD2. Germline CDR1 and CDR2: KGHDR and SFDVKD. V dropped 3 bases and J dropped 4; count of bases not matched to a gene: 11. The CDR3 covers 18 residues. In DNA, the CDR3 is TGTGCCACCAGTGATCCGGCTAGCGGGGCAGCGGGCACCGGGGAGCTGTTTTTT. Translation: CATSDPASGAAGTGELFF.

A word on this clone: One junction end does not reproduce the germline sequence, and a read error may be involved. V usage is TRBV2 and J usage is TRBJ2-1; 9 positions match TRBD2. The CDR3 contains 13 residues. CDR1 is SNHLY and CDR2 is FYNNEI in the germline V gene. CDR3 coding DNA: TGTGCCAGCACTAGACTAGCGGAGGTGCCCCACCTCTTC. It codes for CASTRLAEVPHLF.

This rearrangement joins TRBV5-4 to TRBJ1-1; 9 bases agree with TRBD1. CDR1 and CDR2 (germline): SGHNT, YYREEE (reference sequence). V dropped 4 bases and J dropped 6; count of bases not matched to a gene: 7. This CDR3 region has 14 residues. The CDR3 sequence is CASSAQGARAEAFF. In nucleotides, the CDR3 is TGTGCCAGCAGCGCACAGGGGGCGCGAGCTGAAGCTTTCTTT. The full variable domain, completed using reference TRBV5-4 and TRBJ1-1, is ETGVTQSPTHLIKTRGQQVTLRCSSQSGHNTVSWYQQALGQGPQFIFQYYREEENGRGNFPPRFSGLQFPNYSSELNVNALELDDSALYLCASSAQGARAEAFFGQGTRLTVV.

The V call is TRBV11-2, the J call TRBJ1-4; 10 bases map to TRBD1. Per the germline V gene, CDR1 is SGHAT and CDR2 is FQNNGV. This CDR3 contains 19 residues. V lost 6 bases and J lost 0; bases outside the gene matches: 13. DNA for the CDR3: TGTGCCAGCAGTCCCCGCCGGGACAGGGGCCTAGCAACTAATGAAAAACTGTTTTTT. Residues: CASSPRRDRGLATNEKLFF.

The rearrangement uses TRBV18 and TRBJ1-4; D ambiguous. The CDR3 runs 13 residues. Germline loops: CDR1 KGHSH, CDR2 LQKENI. V lost 2 bases, J lost 7 bases, and 8 bases lay in between. This CDR3 reads CASSPGRVEKLFF. The CDR3, as DNA: TGTGCCAGCTCACCAGGGAGGGTTGAAAAACTGTTTTTT.

The V and J genes are TRBV6-5 and TRBJ2-7; 8 nucleotides line up with TRBD2. This CDR3 spans 15 amino acids. The germline V gene encodes CDR1 MNHEY and CDR2 SVGAGI. J gave up 1 base and V 0 bases, and 2 bases lay outside the gene matches. The chain's CDR3 is CASSYSAGVSYEQYF. CDR3 sequence (DNA): TGTGCCAGCAGTTACTCAGCGGGGGTATCCTACGAGCAGTACTTC.

The V gene is TRBV27, the J gene TRBJ2-5; 7 bases map to TRBD1. There are 13 residues in the CDR3. V was clipped by 4 bases and J by 6 bases; unmatched bases: 5. Germline CDR1 reads MNHEY; CDR2 reads SMNVEV (reference sequence). The CDR3: CASSSAGGKTQYF. In nucleotides, the CDR3 is TGTGCCAGCAGTTCAGCAGGGGGAAAGACCCAGTACTTC.

The rearrangement joins TRBV14 to TRBJ2-3, with 8 bases that match TRBD1. The CDR3 covers 16 residues. J lost 7 bases, V lost 4 bases, and 13 bases had no gene match. Germline V gene data show CDR1 as SGHDN and CDR2 as FVKESK. The CDR3 region is CASSRRGGTGRHTQYF. Written as DNA, the CDR3 is TGTGCCAGCAGCCGAAGAGGGGGGACAGGCCGGCATACGCAGTATTTT.

The chain has TRBV19 and TRBJ1-2; 8 positions agree with TRBD1. Germline loops: CDR1 LNHDA, CDR2 SQIVND (reference sequence). This CDR3 contains 15 residues. The V and J ends lost 6 bases and 0 bases, in that order; junction bases with no gene match: 6. The CDR3 loop reads CASRSSDRANYGYTF. The CDR3 DNA sequence: TGTGCCAGTAGATCATCGGACAGGGCTAACTATGGCTACACCTTC. The full variable domain, in which reference TRBV19 and TRBJ1-2 provide the parts outside the CDR3, is DGGITQSPKYLFRKEGQNVTLSCEQNLNHDAMYWYRQDPGQGLRLIYYSQIVNDFQKGDIAEGYSVSREKKESFPLTVTSAQKNPTAFYLCASRSSDRANYGYTFGSGTRLTVV.

The V and J genes are TRBV24-1 and TRBJ2-7, with TRBD2 as a possible D gene (5 bases). Germline CDR1 reads KGHDR; CDR2 reads SFDVKD. CDR3 length equals 15 residues. Trimming left V 1 base short and J 4 bases short, with 13 bases between. CDR3 amino acids: CATSDFVHGKYEQYF. The CDR3 DNA follows: TGTGCCACCAGTGATTTCGTACACGGGAAATACGAGCAGTACTTC.

The rearrangement links TRBV28 to TRBJ2-7; no clear D. The germline CDR1 and CDR2 sequences are MDHEN and SYDVKM. Trimming left V 5 bases short and J 3 bases short, with 8 bases between. The CDR3 contains 12 residues. The CDR3 region has the DNA TGTGCCAGCAGTCATCGCGGCTACGAGCAGTACTTC. Its protein product is CASSHRGYEQYF.

The chain joins TRBV18 to TRBJ1-1, with TRBD1 matching over 9 bases. CDR1 is KGHSH and CDR2 is LQKENI in the germline V gene. The CDR3 has 14 residues. The junction had 9 bases not matched to a gene; V was cut back by 6 bases and J by 7 bases. In DNA form, the CDR3 reads TGTGCCAGCTCTTTACAGGGGGCTCCCTATGAAGCTTTCTTT. Encoded protein: CASSLQGAPYEAFF.

The chain is built from TRBV6-1 and TRBJ2-4, with D possibly TRBD2 on 5 matching bases. Trimming stripped 0 bases from V and 0 bases from J, with 9 bases between. The germline CDR1 and CDR2 sequences are MNHNS and SASEGT. This CDR3 contains 16 residues. The CDR3 DNA sequence: TGTGCCAGCAGTGAAGCAACGGCGGGAGCCAAAAACATTCAGTACTTC. Amino acids: CASSEATAGAKNIQYF.

The genes are TRBV2 and TRBJ2-3, with 7 positions matching TRBD2. Germline V gives CDR1 SNHLY, CDR2 FYNNEI. The CDR3 loop spans 14 amino acids. V trimming: 6 bases; J trimming: 4 bases; junction bases outside the gene matches: 7. CDR3 bases: TGTGCCAGCAGCCGACTAGCTCGCTCAGATACGCAGTATTTT. Its translation: CASSRLARSDTQYF.

The chain employs TRBV5-1 and TRBJ2-5; TRBD2 matches 8 bases. Looked up from germline, CDR1 is SGHRS and CDR2 is YFSETQ. The CDR3 has 17 residues. Losses at the gene ends were 5 bases for V and 5 bases for J; bases not matched to a gene: 17. DNA for the CDR3: TGCGCCAGCAGAGTGCGGGGGATAGCGGGGTTTAGGGAGACCCAGTACTTC. This codes for CASRVRGIAGFRETQYF.

This chain uses TRBV5-1 with TRBJ2-7; 7 bases map to TRBD2. V was pared by 4 bases and J by 5 bases, with 12 bases of the junction left unmatched. The CDR3 is 15 residues long. The germline V gene has CDR1 SGHRS and CDR2 YFSETQ. In DNA form, the CDR3 reads TGCGCCAGCAGCCCCCTGCGCCAGGGACTACACGAGCAGTACTTC. Translating gives CASSPLRQGLHEQYF.